This T cell receptor beta chain was profiled in a study of tumor-infiltrating lymphocytes in localized non-small cell lung cancer. Assay used: immunoSEQ multiplex PCR; TCRdb lists only in-frame clones, some missing. The sample lists 20,000 to 25,000 clones; roughly two thirds were seen once. With 5 bases removed from V and 15 bases from J, the gap between germline ends came to 25 bases. CDR3 length: 15 residues. Germline CDR1 LNHDA, CDR2 SQIVND (reference sequence). This clone was counted a few times. What it binds is unknown. Study-wide points: Immunotypes IM1 and IM2 had similar TCR-derived T-cell fractions.

The genes are TRBV19 and TRBJ1-4; D might be TRBD1 (5 bases). The sample comprised lung tumor tissue. The source of this sequence is a human donor with non-small cell lung cancer. The CDR3 nucleotides read TGTGCCAGTAGTCGGCAAAGGACTACAGGAGGATTTATGTTTTTT. Its protein is CASSRQRTTGGFMFF.